This TCR beta chain is from a study of T cell responses to AZD1222 COVID-19 vaccine. Broader study findings: Across spike, vaccine-associated CD4 TCRs were found, dominant at 160-218 and 743-854. Repertoire sampling occurred only after the peak T cell response. With two AZD1222 doses given, Spike-specific TCR breadth and depth both rose.

Comments on this clone: What it binds is unknown.

This CDR3 has 14 residues. Some clones are missing from TCRdb's copy, which holds only in-frame ones; the method was immunoSEQ multiplex PCR. The sample lists 86,000 or so clones, 85% to 90% occurring once. The sequence came from an adult who received the AZD1222 COVID-19 vaccine. The chain couples TRBV21-1 to TRBJ2-7; the table's D call TRBD2 went unverified against the DNA. TRBV21-1 is classified as a pseudogene. This material consisted of peripheral blood, taken 28 days after the second AZD1222 dose. CDR3 DNA sequence: TGTGCCAGCAGCAAAGCGGACTACGACTACGAGCAGTACTTC. Its translation: CASSKADYDYEQYF.